These 17 T cell receptor beta chains share one sample of origin, sequenced in a study of PD-L1 blockade in urothelial cancer (dated by TCRdb to between 2016 and 2019). The receptor library was made with the immunoSEQ multiplex PCR assay. TCRdb re-hosts the immuneACCESS table, in-frame sequences only. Its copies lack some clones; in the studies checked, an unresolved V gene accounts for under half of them, and the cause for the rest is not known. Present in this sample are 40,000 to 55,000 clones, 84% of which were seen just once. The top ten hold about 5.6% of the sample. The sequencing used PBMCs, collected around atezolizumab (anti-PD-L1) treatment. The source of these receptors is a man in his forties or fifties with urothelial cancer.

This chain connects TRBV11-2 to TRBJ2-6, with a possible D match to TRBD1 (6 bases). V lost 1 base and J 0 bases, leaving 16 bases between the germline ends. Germline lookup yields CDR1 SGHAT and CDR2 FQNNGV. This CDR3 region has 19 residues. The CDR3 protein is CASSLAANRADSGANVLTF. Here the CDR3 DNA reads TGTGCCAGCAGCTTAGCGGCAAACAGGGCAGACTCTGGGGCCAACGTCCTGACTTTC.

V usage is TRBV28 and J usage is TRBJ2-5; D is ambiguous. Germline V CDR1 and CDR2: MDHEN, SYDVKM. Trimming took 3 bases from V and 5 from J, leaving 4 bases between them. This CDR3 spans 11 amino acids. CDR3 protein: CASSLSETQYF. In nucleotides, the CDR3 is TGTGCCAGCAGTTTGTCTGAGACCCAGTACTTC.

This clone was seen just once. The chain links TRBV10-3 to TRBJ2-7, with D perhaps matching TRBD1 (6 bases). Trimming left V 6 bases short and J 1 base short, with 7 bases between. The CDR3 consists of 12 residues. Germline V CDR1 and CDR2: ENHRY, SYGVKD. The CDR3 DNA is TGTGCCATCAGGGACAGTTCCTACGAGCAGTACTTC. Amino acids: CAIRDSSYEQYF.

The chain recombines TRBV19 with TRBJ1-1, with D hard to call. Germline values: CDR1 LNHDA, CDR2 SQIVND (reference sequence). V lost 3 bases and J lost 7, with 15 bases in between. This CDR3 spans 14 amino acids. CDR3 in amino acids: CASSMNRQEGEAFF. In DNA, the CDR3 is TGTGCCAGTAGTATGAATAGGCAGGAGGGTGAAGCTTTCTTT.

This clone has just a few counts. The chain has TRBV4-1 and TRBJ2-2, with 9 bases matching TRBD2. The CDR3 loop spans 19 amino acids. Germline V gene lookup returns CDR1 MGHRA and CDR2 YSYEKL. J was trimmed by 1 base and V by 1 base; bases with no gene match: 10. The DNA for the CDR3 is TGCGCCAGCAGCCAAGCCGGCGGGAGGGCCGCTCAGAACACCGGGGAGCTGTTTTTT. This translates into CASSQAGGRAAQNTGELFF.

V gene TRBV14 combines with J gene TRBJ2-4; tentatively, D is TRBD2 (5 bases). Germline assignment: CDR1 SGHDN and CDR2 FVKESK. This CDR3 is built from 13 residues. Trimming stripped 1 base from V and 13 bases from J, with 14 bases between. The chain's CDR3 is CASSQVTREGQYF. The CDR3 bases are TGTGCCAGCAGCCAAGTTACTAGAGAGGGACAGTACTTC.

The chain is built from TRBV18 and TRBJ2-3, with unresolved D. Trimming took off 6 bases at V and 4 bases at J, with 14 bases between the two ends. Per germline, CDR1 KGHSH and CDR2 LQKENI. The CDR3 has 14 residues. The CDR3 here is CASSPGPRADTQYF. CDR3 sequence (DNA): TGTGCCAGCTCCCCAGGCCCTAGAGCAGATACGCAGTATTTT.

J is TRBJ1-5 and V is TRBV18; D is perhaps TRBD1 (5 bases). The CDR3 has 15 amino acids. V was clipped by 3 bases and J by 2 bases, with 11 bases between them. In germline, CDR1 is KGHSH, CDR2 LQKENI. The CDR3 DNA reads TGTGCCAGCTCACCGCGACAGAACGGCAATCAGCCCCAGCATTTT. Amino acids: CASSPRQNGNQPQHF. The full variable domain, in which reference TRBV18 and TRBJ1-5 provide the parts outside the CDR3, is NAGVMQNPRHLVRRRGQEARLRCSPMKGHSHVYWYRQLPEEGLKFMVYLQKENIIDESGMPKERFSAEFPKEGPSILRIQQVVRGDSAAYFCASSPRQNGNQPQHFGDGTRLSIL.

The CDR3 sequence: CASSLRGPPANEQFF. For the CDR3, the DNA is TGTGCCAGCAGTTTGCGGGGCCCGCCCGCTAATGAGCAGTTCTTC. J is TRBJ2-1 and V is TRBV27; D may be TRBD2 (6 bases). Germline assignment: CDR1 MNHEY and CDR2 SMNVEV (reference sequence). V dropped 3 bases and J dropped 7 bases, with 16 bases sitting between them. This CDR3 is built from 15 residues.

This chain joins TRBV11-2 and TRBJ2-1; 12 bases line up with TRBD2. The CDR3 loop spans 16 amino acids. Germline V gene data show CDR1 as SGHAT and CDR2 as FQNNGV. The V segment lost 1 base and the J segment 7 bases; nucleotides outside the gene matches: 5. Here the CDR3 DNA reads TGTGCCAGCAGCTTAGCCTTGACTAGCGGGGGTAATGAGCAGTTCTTC. The encoded protein is CASSLALTSGGNEQFF.

V usage is TRBV7-2 and J usage is TRBJ2-7; the match to TRBD1 covers 8 bases. V gave up 3 bases and J gave up 3 bases; unmatched junction bases: 1. The CDR3 covers 13 residues. Germline V CDR1 and CDR2: SGHTA, FQGNSA. CDR3: CASSFTGGYEQYF. The CDR3 DNA is TGTGCCAGCAGCTTTACAGGGGGCTACGAGCAGTACTTC.

This clone showed up just a few times. The CDR3 end shows no conserved phenylalanine or tryptophan, and so a read error is likely. No DNA is shown, since the ends of the CDR3 on it are uncertain; the CDR3 is the one TCRdb lists. The chain uses TRBV18 and TRBJ1-3; TRBD1, the table's D call, was not compared with the DNA. The CDR3 adds up to 14 amino acids, both ends counted. Germline CDR1 and CDR2: KGHSH and LQKENI. The CDR3 protein is CASSPGQTPVPITL.

This chain joins TRBV5-5 and TRBJ1-1; D remains unclear. The CDR3 consists of 14 residues. Germline V lookup: CDR1 SGHKS, CDR2 YYEKEE (reference sequence). V was clipped by 3 bases and J by 1 base, with 10 bases between them. The CDR3 loop reads CASSSLTGNTEAFF. In DNA, the CDR3 is TGTGCCAGCAGCTCCCTAACGGGGAACACTGAAGCTTTCTTT.

The rearrangement joins TRBV5-4 to TRBJ1-2; TRBD1 aligns across 8 bases. The CDR3 length is 15 residues. Germline CDR1 and CDR2: SGHNT and YYREEE (reference sequence). The J segment lost 4 bases and the V segment lost 3 bases, leaving 8 bases of the junction unmatched. CDR3 in DNA: TGTGCCAGCAGCTCCCCGGACAGGGCCCTCTATGGCTACACCTTC. Translation: CASSSPDRALYGYTF.

This chain links TRBV30 with TRBJ2-7; 8 nucleotides align to TRBD1. The CDR3 contains 16 residues. Germline V gene lookup returns CDR1 GTSNPN and CDR2 SVGIG (reference sequence). The junction had 12 bases not matched to a gene; V was cut back by 3 bases and J by 2 bases. The CDR3 DNA reads TGTGCCTGGAGGGACAGGGTGGCCCTAGGTACCTACGAGCAGTACTTC. Protein product: CAWRDRVALGTYEQYF.

This chain joins TRBV10-3 and TRBJ1-1, with TRBD1 matching 7 bases. The CDR3 loop spans 16 amino acids. Germline values: CDR1 ENHRY, CDR2 SYGVKD. The ends lost 1 base at V and 4 bases at J; junction bases unmatched: 9. CDR3 nucleotides: TGTGCCATCAGTGAGTTGGGGACAGTCCTATCCACTGAAGCTTTCTTT. Amino acids: CAISELGTVLSTEAFF.

Only a few counts were recorded for this clone. V usage is TRBV9 and J usage is TRBJ2-7, with D unresolved. The CDR3 extends over 12 amino acids. Per germline, CDR1 SGDLS and CDR2 YYNGEE. Trimming removed 5 bases from V and 10 bases from J, with 16 bases in between. CDR3 protein: CASSHYGELQYF. CDR3 DNA sequence: TGTGCCAGCAGTCACTACGGCGAGCTTCAGTACTTC.